These 4 T cell receptor beta chains share one sample of origin, sequenced in a study of blood T cell repertoires in COVID-19. TCRdb's copy holds only in-frame clones and misses some; the assay was immunoSEQ multiplex PCR. The repertoire holds under 150,000 clones, with about 79% as singletons. The sequenced sample consisted of PBMCs or T cells enriched from blood (not recorded which). The receptors shown here come from a woman aged 45-65 years who had recovered from COVID-19.

This clone was counted between two and nine times. The chain carries TRBV19 and TRBJ2-2; D not certain. V lost 4 bases to trimming and J lost 7 bases, with 25 bases between them. CDR1 and CDR2 (germline): LNHDA, SQIVND (reference sequence). This CDR3 is 18 amino acids long. The CDR3 nucleotides read TGTGCCAGTAGTAAAGCTAATGTCATAGAGAAGAGAGGCGGGGAGCTGTTTTTT. Amino acid sequence: CASSKANVIEKRGGELFF.

The V and J genes are TRBV3-1 (or the pseudogene TRBV3-2) and TRBJ1-2; D remains unclear. The CDR3 length is 15 residues. From germline, CDR1 is LGHDT and CDR2 YNNKEL (reference sequence). Trimming pared 0 bases from V and 4 bases from J, leaving 12 bases between. The CDR3 DNA reads TGTGCCAGCAGCCAAGAGTACGAAGCAAGCTATGGCTACACCTTC. Translation: CASSQEYEASYGYTF.

The chain couples TRBV12-3 or TRBV12-4 to TRBJ2-3; D remains ambiguous. The CDR3 runs 13 residues. Trimming stripped 3 bases from V and 2 bases from J, with 6 bases between. CDR3: CASSFPVTDTQYF. The CDR3 region has the DNA TGTGCCAGCAGTTTCCCCGTCACAGATACGCAGTATTTT.

This rearrangement joins TRBV18 to TRBJ2-4, with 8 bases aligning to TRBD1. Trimming at V came to 2 bases and at J to 6 bases, leaving 6 bases not matched to a gene. The CDR3 is made up of 15 amino acids. Germline-derived CDR1 and CDR2 are KGHSH and LQKENI. CDR3 bases: TGTGCCAGCTCACCAGGAGGACAGGGACCAAACATTCAGTACTTC. It translates to CASSPGGQGPNIQYF.